This T cell receptor (beta chain) was observed in a study of OX40 agonist ivuxolimab in advanced cancers. Some background on the complete study: Ivuxolimab was an agonistic, fully human IgG2 monoclonal antibody directed against OX40 (CD134), a costimulatory receptor. Intravenous ivuxolimab was administered to patients every 2 weeks at six dose levels: 0.01, 0.1, 0.3, 1.5, 3 and 10 mg/kg. Among the roughly 52 dose-escalation patients, approximately 20 had hepatocellular carcinoma, around 15 melanoma, 9 renal cell carcinoma and 9 head and neck cancer. The dose-escalation cohort was almost 85% male with a mean age of about 60 years, ranging from roughly 20 to 80. Patients were allowed to have had prior anti-PD-1, anti-PD-L1 or anti-CTLA-4 therapy, and 40% of the dose-escalation patients had been treated with checkpoint inhibitors. Partial responses were achieved by three dose-escalation patients, of whom one had hepatocellular carcinoma and two had cutaneous melanoma. Peripheral TCRbeta sequencing aimed to test whether ivuxolimab altered TCR sequence diversity and caused clonal T-cell expansion. The paper describes the monotherapy dose-escalation part (N ≈ 51 patients) of the phase I trial of ivuxolimab. Study-level results and caveats: After ivuxolimab, expanded clones were on average more numerous among CD8+ T cells than among CD4+ T cells. Antigen specificity was not determined for the clonally expanded peripheral T cells. Low levels of normalized T-cell clonal expansion were also seen in some patients who did not respond. Partial responders in the 0.1-3.0 mg/kg groups had among the lowest normalized peripheral clonal expansion, especially among CD8+ T cells. At doses from 0.1 to 3.0 mg/kg, clonal expansion was seen in both CD4+ and CD8+ blood T cells between baseline and week 6.

Patients with a history of autoimmune disease or receiving systemic immunosuppression were excluded from the trial. Peripheral blood for TCR sequencing was collected from all dose cohorts at baseline, on cycle 4 day 1, and on cycle 7 day 1. Samples came from an open-label, multicenter, first-in-human phase I dose-escalation trial of ivuxolimab. Adults with locally advanced or metastatic melanoma, renal cell carcinoma, hepatocellular carcinoma or head and neck squamous cell carcinoma were enrolled in the trial. Before TCR sequencing, CD4+ T cells and CD8+ T cells were sorted from peripheral blood as separate populations. Genomic DNA was isolated from the sorted cells so that the TCRbeta CDR3 region could be sequenced. TCRbeta CDR3 regions were sequenced using the immunoSEQ Assay. As stored in TCRdb, this immuneACCESS dataset retains in-frame rearrangements with V and J assigned. A fraction of the clones does not appear; measured against another copy, unresolved V genes explain less than half of the discrepancy, and the remainder lacks a known reason. Here the sample has about 79,000 clones; about 90% occur a single time. About 4% of the sample is held by the ten biggest clonotypes.

The table lists this clone with a count of one. It has no known antigen specificity. The input lacks base qualities; no much larger clone sits a single base away. The sequenced sample was CD4+ or CD8+ T cells sorted from blood, obtained in a trial of the OX40 agonist ivuxolimab. This sequence was found in an adult with an advanced solid tumor such as melanoma, head and neck, liver or kidney cancer.

The CDR3 sequence is CASIVTRREDQETQYF. The bases read TGTGCCAGCATCGTCACCAGGAGAGAGGACCAAGAGACCCAGTACTTC. This receptor chain uses TRBV6-4 and TRBJ2-5; the D segment cannot be called with confidence. From cysteine to phenylalanine, the CDR3 is 16 amino acids long. Here the CDR3 DNA is all that survives: 48 bases in frame from base 1. Looking up the germline V gene yields CDR1 MRHNA and CDR2 SNTAGT. V is pared back by 7 bases and J by 0 bases, with 18 bases lying between the germline termini.